This T cell receptor (beta chain) was retrieved from a study of cytomegalovirus exposure and HLA in healthy donors. For the study at large: HLA-typed donors were the source of 80 million to 90 million unique TCRs, which an early data release held. The study's findings and limits: In vitro checks showed that a few CMV-associated chains really do target CMV antigens. What a later analysis showed was that several of the most significant clusters appeared linked to common viral pathogens. Analyzed later, association rates of TCRs varied across HLA loci, with DRB1 most and HLA-C fewest.

Details on this clone: Its antigen is not known.

PCR used 60 Vbeta primers and 13 Jbeta primers. Assay used: immunoSEQ multiplex PCR; TCRdb lists only in-frame clones, some missing. The profile shows roughly 82,000 clones, 72% of them singletons. The CDR3 is made up of 14 amino acids. The germline CDR1 and CDR2 sequences are SGHRS and YFSETQ. Trimming cost V 7 bases and J 6 bases, with 18 bases left between them. The chain uses TRBV5-1 and TRBJ2-3; perhaps TRBD2 as D (6 bases). The clonotype was recovered from a woman aged 40 to 50 in good health and CMV-seropositive. Sequenced material: PBMCs. This chain's CDR3 is CASGFQEGTDTQYF. The CDR3 region has the DNA TGCGCCAGCGGGTTTCAGGAGGGTACGGATACGCAGTATTTT.